The present T cell receptor beta chain was sequenced within a study of T cells in Graves' hyperthyroidism and ophthalmopathy (dated by TCRdb to between 2018 and 2020). With respect to the entire study: Peripheral blood samples were taken at the time of initial diagnosis, prior to any treatment. To identify TCR V-J signatures that set the groups apart, the researchers used a discovery cohort of 100 patients, made up of 40 to 45 with Graves' ophthalmopathy and 57 with stable Graves' hyperthyroidism. Prospective prediction of ophthalmopathy was tested in an independent validation cohort consisting of roughly 20 hyperthyroidism patients and around 16 patients who later progressed to ophthalmopathy. The roughly 100 discovery patients were divided at random into training and test sets in a 7:3 ratio. In about six Graves' hyperthyroidism patients, the study also compared T-cell repertoires from thyroid tissue with T-cell repertoires from blood. After blood sampling, hyperthyroidism patients were treated with methimazole at a starting dose of 30 mg daily, and ophthalmopathy patients were treated with high-dose intravenous methylprednisolone. TCR Vbeta CDR3 sequencing of some 140 peripheral blood samples (approximately 44 ophthalmopathy, 70 to 85 hyperthyroidism and some 17 progressor patients) is reported in the paper.

What the work shows at the level of the full study, not this receptor alone: Most expanded thyroid clonotypes (frequency above 0.001) were also detected in blood, a finding suggesting that blood repertoires may reflect thyroid immune responses. Ophthalmopathy was separated from stable hyperthyroidism by a 13 V-J signature model, with about 86% sensitivity and around 81% specificity obtained in cross-validation and 80%/75% obtained in testing. In validation, progression to ophthalmopathy was predicted by the model with 70.59% sensitivity and nearly 75% specificity, a median of 6.5 months before onset. No statistical method was used to set the sample size in advance, and investigators knew the group allocation.

Taken from cysteine to phenylalanine, the CDR3 has 15 residues. Just the 45-base CDR3 DNA is kept, in frame starting at base 1. Trimming at the junction amounts to 3 bases on V and 1 base on J, and the germline ends lie 13 bases apart. Moderately to severely active disease, a Clinical Activity Score of at least 3, a NOSPECS grade of at least 4, and a duration under 3 months were present in ophthalmopathy patients. Patients with uncontrolled infections, other autoimmune diseases, pregnancy or lactation were excluded. Clinical symptoms, serum thyroxine and TRAb, thyroid ultrasound, and orbital computed tomography formed the basis for the diagnoses. PBMCs were isolated from more than 8 ml of fresh peripheral blood by Ficoll-Paque density gradient centrifugation. Total RNA was extracted with Trizol reagent, and quality was checked on an Agilent 2100 Bioanalyzer. The TCR beta CDR3 regions were amplified from the RNA transcripts. The first round of RT-PCR for the TCR CDR3 was performed with the HTBI primer set and the Qiagen OneStep RT-PCR kit. The libraries were constructed in a second round of multiplex PCR and then size-selected and purified. The libraries were sequenced on an Illumina HiSeq2000 using paired-end 100 bp reads. The original pipeline was this. Raw data were processed with SOAPnuke, discarding reads with adapters, uncalled bases, mean Phred below 15, or no exact constant-primer or identifier match. High-quality paired reads were merged using COPE v1.2.5, and each unique nucleotide sequence was defined as a clonotype. MiTCR v1.1 was used to align the clonotypes against IMGT TRBV, TRBD and TRBJ reference segments. Only V-J combinations with frequency above 0.0001, covering about 99% of repertoires, were analysed. A TCS score was defined as the ratio of F50 (clonal expansion) to E x V (chaos), with BLOSUM62-based TCRdist applied between CDR3 peptides within each V-J. Welch's t-statistics and random forest reduced 450 to 600 V-J features to 13, which were used in a naive Bayes classifier (R e1071). The public reads were run again by TCRdb, first through fastp at Q25 and then through MiXCR, and only productive beta chains were kept. Every entry covers one CDR3 protein and lists the most common genes and DNA from its rows. These V and J calls rely on TCRdb rather than the paper's analysis. The table for this sample lists about 410,000 distinct CDR3 sequences; around 15% of them were counted only once. The ten largest clonotypes hold about 19% of the sample.

The sample holds many counts of this clonotype. Its cognate antigen has yet to be identified. The record has no base qualities; no much larger clone is one base away. This clonotype was obtained from a woman in her 30s with Graves' ophthalmopathy. The sample taken for sequencing was blood. Here the chain combines TRBV12-3 or TRBV12-4 and TRBJ2-7; D gene: possibly TRBD1, on 6 matching bases. The DNA sequence follows: TGTGCCAGCAGTTTCCGTCGGCAGGGGTCCTACGAGCAGTACTTC. Its coded protein is CASSFRRQGSYEQYF.